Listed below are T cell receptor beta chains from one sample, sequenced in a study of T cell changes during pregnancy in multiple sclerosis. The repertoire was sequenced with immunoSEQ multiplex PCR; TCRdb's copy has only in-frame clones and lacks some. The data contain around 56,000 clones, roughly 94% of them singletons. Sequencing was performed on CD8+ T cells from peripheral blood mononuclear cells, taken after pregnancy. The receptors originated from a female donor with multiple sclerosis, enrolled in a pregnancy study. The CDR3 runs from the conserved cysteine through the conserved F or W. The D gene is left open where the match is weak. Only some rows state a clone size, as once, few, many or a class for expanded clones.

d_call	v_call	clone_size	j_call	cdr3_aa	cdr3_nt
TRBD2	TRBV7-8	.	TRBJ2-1	CASSLVTSGRAMDGEQFF	TGTGCCAGCAGCTTAGTGACTAGCGGGAGGGCAATGGACGGTGAGCAGTTCTTC
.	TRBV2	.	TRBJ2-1	CASSELWTTNDNEQFF	TGTGCCAGCAGTGAGCTATGGACAACTAACGACAATGAGCAGTTCTTC
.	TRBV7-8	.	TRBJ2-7	CASSLNFYEQYF	TGTGCCAGCAGCTTAAACTTCTACGAGCAGTACTTC
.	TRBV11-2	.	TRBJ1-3	CASSLIMGFYSGNTIYF	TGTGCCAGCAGCTTAATAATGGGCTTTTACTCTGGAAACACCATATATTTT
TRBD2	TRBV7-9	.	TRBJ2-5	CASSQILAGETQYF	TGTGCCAGCAGCCAGATTCTAGCGGGGGAGACCCAGTACTTC
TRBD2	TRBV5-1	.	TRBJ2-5	CASSLAGGRRETQYF	TGCGCCAGCAGCTTGGCGGGGGGGAGACGGGAGACCCAGTACTTC
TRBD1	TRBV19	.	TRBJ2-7	CASRTTGANYEQYF	TGTGCCAGTAGAACTACAGGGGCCAACTACGAGCAGTACTTC
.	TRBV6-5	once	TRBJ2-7	CASSYGESYEQYF	TGTGCCAGCAGTTACGGGGAGTCCTACGAGCAGTACTTC
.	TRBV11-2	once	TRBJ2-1	CASRLGQDEQFF	TGTGCCAGCAGACTAGGGCAAGATGAGCAGTTCTTC
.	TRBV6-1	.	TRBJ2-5	CASSGYYSGSETQYF	TGTGCCAGCAGTGGATACTATAGCGGCTCGGAGACCCAGTACTTC
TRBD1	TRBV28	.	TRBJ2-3	CASSSGQGADTQYF	TGTGCCAGCAGTTCGGGACAGGGGGCAGATACGCAGTATTTT
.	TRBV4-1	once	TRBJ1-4	CASSTGSYLFF	TGCGCCAGCAGCACAGGCAGTTATTTGTTTTTT
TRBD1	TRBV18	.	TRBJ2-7	CASSPADREWGEQYF	TGTGCCAGCTCACCAGCGGACAGGGAGTGGGGCGAGCAGTACTTC
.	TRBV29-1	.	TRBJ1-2	CSVDPEGVSYGYTF	TGCAGCGTGGATCCCGAGGGGGTGAGCTATGGCTACACCTTC
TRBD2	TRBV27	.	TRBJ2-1	CASRSGLASYNEQFF	TGTGCCAGCAGATCGGGACTAGCATCCTACAATGAGCAGTTCTTC
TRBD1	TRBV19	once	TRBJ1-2	CASRTGGDGYTF	TGTGCCTCCCGGACAGGGGGGGATGGCTACACCTTC
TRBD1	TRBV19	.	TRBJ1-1	CASRGGAENTEAFF	TGTGCCAGTAGAGGGGGCGCGGAGAACACTGAAGCTTTCTTT
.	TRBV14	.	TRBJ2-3	CASSPAGRTDTQYF	TGTGCCAGCAGCCCGGCGGGTCGCACAGATACGCAGTATTTT
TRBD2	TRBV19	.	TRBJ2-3	CASSIEEGSGKARGTDTQYF	TGTGCCAGTAGTATAGAGGAGGGTAGCGGGAAGGCGCGGGGCACAGATACGCAGTATTTT
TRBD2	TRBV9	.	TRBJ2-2	CASSSTGTIRYTGELFF	TGTGCCAGCAGCTCCACCGGGACTATCAGGTACACCGGGGAGCTGTTTTTT
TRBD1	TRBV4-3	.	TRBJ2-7	CASSQDRVGQGPYEQYF	TGCGCCAGCAGCCAAGATAGGGTGGGACAGGGCCCCTACGAGCAGTACTTC
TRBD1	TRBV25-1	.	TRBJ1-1	CASIGGAVEYTEAFF	TGTGCCAGCATAGGGGGCGCGGTCGAGTACACTGAAGCTTTCTTT